The T cell receptor (beta chain) under discussion was sequenced for a study of OX40 agonist ivuxolimab in advanced cancers. The protocol was immunoSEQ multiplex PCR, while the TCRdb copy is restricted to in-frame clones and leaves out a portion. Here the sample spans about 54,000 clones, less than 95% being singletons. This receptor was identified in an adult with an advanced solid tumor such as melanoma, head and neck, liver or kidney cancer. The starting material was CD4+ or CD8+ T cells sorted from blood, obtained in a trial of the OX40 agonist ivuxolimab.

The CDR3 here is CASSLTGSTEAFF. The CDR3 DNA sequence: TGTGCCAGCAGCTTAACAGGGAGCACTGAAGCTTTCTTT. V usage is TRBV7-9 and J usage is TRBJ1-1, with a possible D match to TRBD1 (6 bases). Germline values: CDR1 SEHNR, CDR2 FQNEAQ (reference sequence). The CDR3 consists of 13 residues. V was clipped by 2 bases and J by 4 bases, with 8 bases between them.